This T cell receptor beta chain is from a study of blood T cell repertoires in COVID-19. Produced via immunoSEQ multiplex PCR; TCRdb's table is partial and in-frame only. This table holds 200,000 to 300,000 clones, around four fifths found once. Trimming removed 4 bases from V and 7 bases from J, with 13 bases in between. The CDR3 sequence is 14 residues long. CDR1 and CDR2 (germline): LGHNT, FRNRAP. This clone was seen a handful of times. Input material: peripheral blood. The sequence came from a woman aged 80 or over with acute or convalescent COVID-19. The chain recombines TRBV12-5 with TRBJ2-2; D may be TRBD1 (5 bases). The CDR3 coding sequence is TGTGCTAGTGGTTCCGTCCAGGGCATCGGGGAGCTGTTTTTT. Amino acids: CASGSVQGIGELFF.